This T cell receptor beta chain was retrieved from a study of response to subunit inactivated influenza vaccine. The germline gives CDR1 SGHRS, CDR2 YFSETQ. V shed 4 bases and J shed 4 bases, with 12 bases lying between them. This CDR3 has 14 residues. MiXCR was run by TCRdb on the RT-PCR reads, yielding one entry per CDR3 protein. The sample carries hundreds of thousands of distinct CDR3 sequences, 9.5% to 12% recorded once. Many counts were recorded for this clonotype. Its specificity is unknown. Whole-study findings and limits: Seasonal influenza vaccination, on each occasion, was suggested by the authors to recruit few new T cells.

The rearrangement links TRBV5-1 to TRBJ2-1, with D maybe TRBD1 (6 bases). The TCR sequence derives from a man aged 50 or older who received an inactivated influenza vaccine. Sequenced material: PBMCs from blood, taken more than 35 days after vaccination. The CDR3 reads CASSKGQEYNEQFF. Here the CDR3 DNA reads TGCGCCAGCAGCAAGGGACAAGAGTACAATGAGCAGTTCTTC.